These 16 T cell receptor beta chains came from one sample sequenced in a study of cytomegalovirus exposure and HLA in healthy donors. Some clones are missing from TCRdb's copy, which holds only in-frame ones; the method was immunoSEQ multiplex PCR. Of fewer than 60,000 clones in the sample, roughly 89% were seen once. Sequenced sample: PBMCs. Receptors were obtained from a woman aged 18-29 years in good health and CMV-seronegative.

The DNA of the CDR3 is TGTGCCAGCAGCTTAGCTGGGACAGGGGGATGGGAGCAGTACTTC. It encodes CASSLAGTGGWEQYF. The rearrangement links TRBV7-9 to TRBJ2-7; TRBD1 agrees at 11 bases. V lost 0 bases and J lost 7; bases outside the gene matches: 5. This CDR3 has 15 residues. The V gene's germline CDR1 is SEHNR and CDR2 FQNEAQ (reference sequence).

The chain links TRBV28 to TRBJ2-2; TRBD2 might be the D (5 bases). Trimming removed 3 bases at V and 0 bases at J, with 11 bases between. The CDR3 runs 16 residues. CDR1 is MDHEN and CDR2 is SYDVKM in the germline V gene. CDR3 protein: CASSFFGGTNTGELFF. DNA of the CDR3: TGTGCCAGCAGTTTCTTCGGAGGAACGAACACCGGGGAGCTGTTTTTT.

This clone was seen once. The rearrangement links TRBV5-8 to TRBJ2-2; 8 bases agree with TRBD1. The CDR3 is made up of 14 amino acids. Germline V gene lookup returns CDR1 SGHTS and CDR2 YDEGEE. J was trimmed by 6 bases and V by 7 bases; bases with no gene match: 8. The CDR3 nucleotides read TGTGCCAGCCATGGACAGGGAAAATCCGGGGAGCTGTTTTTT. Translating gives CASHGQGKSGELFF.

This chain joins TRBV4-3 and TRBJ2-2, with 7 bases identical to TRBD1. Germline V gene data show CDR1 as LGHNA and CDR2 as YSLEER. V shed 3 bases, J shed 1 base, and the junction held 5 bases outside the gene matches. The CDR3 length is 16 residues. CDR3 amino acids: CASSQGTGVNTGELFF. The CDR3 bases are TGCGCCAGCAGCCAGGGCACAGGGGTGAACACCGGGGAGCTGTTTTTT.

This clone has at least ten counts. The rearrangement joins TRBV6-1 to TRBJ1-4, with TRBD1 identical over 7 bases. The CDR3 has 16 residues. The V segment lost 4 bases and the J segment 2 bases; nucleotides outside the gene matches: 7. Germline loops: CDR1 MNHNS, CDR2 SASEGT. CDR3 in amino acids: CASSGQGIATNEKLFF. The CDR3 DNA reads as TGTGCCAGCAGTGGACAGGGAATTGCGACTAATGAAAAACTGTTTTTT.

The chain employs TRBV28 and TRBJ2-3; 12 bases agree with TRBD2. Germline CDR1 is MDHEN and CDR2 is SYDVKM. Trimming at V came to 3 bases and at J to 4 bases, leaving 5 bases not matched to a gene. This CDR3 is built from 16 residues. Written as DNA, the CDR3 is TGTGCCAGCAGTTTGCTAGCGGGAGGGGGGGCAGATACGCAGTATTTT. Amino acids: CASSLLAGGGADTQYF.

The chain links TRBV4-1 to TRBJ2-3; D remains ambiguous. CDR1 is MGHRA, CDR2 YSYEKL, per germline. The CDR3 covers 15 residues. The V end was cut by 3 bases, the J end by 4 bases, with 14 bases between. The CDR3 DNA follows: TGCGCCAGCAGCCACCGTCAGGCTTCGGCAGATACGCAGTATTTT. Its translation: CASSHRQASADTQYF.

The chain carries TRBV5-6 and TRBJ2-5; 8 nucleotides agree with TRBD2. With 5 bases clipped from V and 5 bases from J, the junction kept 11 bases outside the gene matches. This CDR3 contains 15 residues. Germline V gene sequence: CDR1 SGHDT, CDR2 YYEEEE. The CDR3 loop reads CASRLSGSLGETQYF. The CDR3 DNA follows: TGTGCCAGCAGGTTGAGCGGGAGTCTAGGGGAGACCCAGTACTTC. The entire variable domain, with the rest obtained from reference TRBV5-6 and TRBJ2-5, is as follows: DAGVTQSPTHLIKTRGQQVTLRCSPKSGHDTVSWYQQALGQGPQFIFQYYEEEERQRGNFPDRFSGHQFPNYSSELNVNALLLGDSALYLCASRLSGSLGETQYFGPGTRLLVL.

This chain links TRBV5-5 with TRBJ2-5; D possibly matches TRBD1 or TRBD2 (5 bases each). Germline V CDR1 and CDR2: SGHKS, YYEKEE (reference sequence). The CDR3 is 14 residues long. V dropped 4 bases and J dropped 5 bases, with 15 bases sitting between them. CDR3 loop: CASSLGPPGETQYF. The CDR3 nucleotides are TGTGCCAGCAGCCTGGGACCACCGGGGGAGACCCAGTACTTC.

The chain employs TRBV18 and TRBJ2-3; TRBD2 matches 7 bases. The CDR3 runs 13 residues. Germline CDR1 reads KGHSH; CDR2 reads LQKENI. The J segment lost 4 bases and the V segment lost 6 bases, leaving 4 bases of the junction unmatched. The CDR3 region is CASSPSGADTQYF. In nucleotides, the CDR3 is TGTGCCAGCTCGCCCAGCGGGGCAGATACGCAGTATTTT.

V and J are TRBV2 and TRBJ1-4, with 8 bases lining up with TRBD1. Unmatched junction bases numbered 8, after V lost 6 bases and J lost 5 bases. Germline assignment: CDR1 SNHLY and CDR2 FYNNEI. The CDR3 length is 15 residues. In DNA form, the CDR3 reads TGTGCCAGCAGCGCTACCCGGACAGGGAATGAAAAACTGTTTTTT. It yields the protein CASSATRTGNEKLFF.

V usage is TRBV5-1 and J usage is TRBJ1-2; tentative D call: TRBD1 (5 bases). The CDR3 has 14 residues. The germline gives CDR1 SGHRS, CDR2 YFSETQ. V was pared by 3 bases and J by 3 bases, with 12 bases between. In DNA form, the CDR3 reads TGCGCCAGCAGCTCACAAGGAGGGGACTATGGCTACACCTTC. Protein sequence: CASSSQGGDYGYTF.

The chain joins TRBV6-5 to TRBJ1-2; possibly TRBD1 for D (6 bases). This CDR3 region has 13 residues. Trimming took off 5 bases at V and 4 bases at J, with 11 bases between the two ends. Per the germline V gene, CDR1 is MNHEY and CDR2 is SVGAGI. CDR3 region: CASSGDTSYGYTF. CDR3 bases: TGTGCCAGCAGTGGGGACACTTCCTATGGCTACACCTTC.

This clone was observed a few times. The CDR3 spells CASSLRGGLGETQYF. The DNA for the CDR3 is TGTGCCAGCAGCTTGCGGGGAGGTCTCGGAGAGACCCAGTACTTC. The genes are TRBV5-6 and TRBJ2-5; TRBD2 is a possible D gene (6 bases). Trimming took 1 base from V and 4 from J, leaving 14 bases between them. The V gene's germline CDR1 is SGHDT and CDR2 YYEEEE. CDR3 length equals 15 residues.

The chain carries TRBV6-1 and TRBJ2-7, with 10 bases aligning to TRBD1. Looked up from germline, CDR1 is MNHNS and CDR2 is SASEGT. V was clipped by 7 bases and J by 3 bases; unmatched bases: 3. The CDR3 is 13 residues long. DNA for the CDR3: TGTGCCAGCACCCGGGACAGGGGCTACGAGCAGTACTTC. The encoded protein is CASTRDRGYEQYF.

V usage is TRBV27 and J usage is TRBJ2-2, with D unclear. The CDR3 totals 15 residues. V was trimmed by 0 bases and J by 3 bases, leaving 8 bases between them. Germline V gene data show CDR1 as MNHEY and CDR2 as SMNVEV (reference sequence). CDR3 region: CASSLSRRHTGELFF. DNA of the CDR3: TGTGCCAGCAGTTTATCGAGGCGGCACACCGGGGAGCTGTTTTTT.